This T cell receptor beta chain was documented in a study of shared clonotypes between healthy human individuals. Turning to the study itself: Serving as donors were a couple of women and three men, whose ages spanned 18 to 49. There were three CD4 naive, three CD4 memory, two CD8 naive and one CD8 memory plates per donor.

Profiled with immunoSEQ multiplex PCR; TCRdb holds only in-frame clones, not every one. The table lists 2.3 million or so clones, about 92% of them singletons. Naive CD4+ cells were CD45RA-selected; the remaining cells were memory. This clone has just one count. V was cut by 5 bases and J by 0 bases, with 11 bases left in between. The V gene's germline CDR1 is SGHTA and CDR2 FQGNSA. The CDR3 runs to 15 residues. The sequenced sample was naive CD4+ T cells from PBMCs. The subset here: CD45RA+ positively selected. V is TRBV7-2 and J is TRBJ2-1, with D possibly being TRBD2 (6 bases). The TCR originated in a man younger than 35 in good health. Some clones in this sample may be carry-over from other donors' samples. Here the CDR3 DNA reads TGTGCCAGCAGCGGATTGGGGGGCTCCTACAATGAGCAGTTCTTC. This gives the protein CASSGLGGSYNEQFF.